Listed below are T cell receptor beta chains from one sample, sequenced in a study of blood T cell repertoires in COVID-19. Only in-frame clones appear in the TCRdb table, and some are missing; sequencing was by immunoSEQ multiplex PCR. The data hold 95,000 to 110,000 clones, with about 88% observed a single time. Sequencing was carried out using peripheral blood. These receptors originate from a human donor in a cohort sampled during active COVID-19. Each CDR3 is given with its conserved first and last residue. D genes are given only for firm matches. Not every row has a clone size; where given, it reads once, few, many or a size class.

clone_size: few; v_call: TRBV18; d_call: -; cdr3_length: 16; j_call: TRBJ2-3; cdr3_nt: TGTGCCAGCTCACCCTCCGGGCAAGCGGTCACAGATACGCAGTATTTT; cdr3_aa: CASSPSGQAVTDTQYF
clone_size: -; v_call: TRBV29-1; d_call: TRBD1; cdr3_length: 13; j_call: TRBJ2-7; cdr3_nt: TGCAGCGTTGGTCCCAGGGGGCTATACGAGCAGTACTTC; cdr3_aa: CSVGPRGLYEQYF
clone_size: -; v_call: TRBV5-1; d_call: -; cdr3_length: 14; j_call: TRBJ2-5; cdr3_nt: TGCGCCAGCAGCTTGTTGGGCGTACAAGAGACCCAGTACTTC; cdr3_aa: CASSLLGVQETQYF
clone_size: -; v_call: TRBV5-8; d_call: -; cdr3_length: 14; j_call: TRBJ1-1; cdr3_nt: TGTGCCAGCAGCTTGACAGGGACGAACACTGAAGCTTTCTTT; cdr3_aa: CASSLTGTNTEAFF
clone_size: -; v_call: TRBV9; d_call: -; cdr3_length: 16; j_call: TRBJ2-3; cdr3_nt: TGTGCCAGCAGCTTTTTAGCGGAACCTGGCACAGATACGCAGTATTTT; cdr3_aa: CASSFLAEPGTDTQYF
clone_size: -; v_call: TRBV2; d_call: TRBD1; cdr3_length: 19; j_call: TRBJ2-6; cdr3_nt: TGTGCCAGCAGTGAAGCGCAGGGGACAGGGATGTCTGGGGCCAACGTCCTGACTTTC; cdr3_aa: CASSEAQGTGMSGANVLTF
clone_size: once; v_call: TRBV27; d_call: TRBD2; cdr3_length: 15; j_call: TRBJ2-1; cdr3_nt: TGTGCCAGCAGTTTATCAGGGACTAGCGGCAATGAGCAGTTCTTC; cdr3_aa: CASSLSGTSGNEQFF
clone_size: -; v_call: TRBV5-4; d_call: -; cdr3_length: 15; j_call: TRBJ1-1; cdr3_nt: TGTGCCAGCAGCTTGAAGTCGCGCCCCAACACTGAAGCTTTCTTT; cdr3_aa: CASSLKSRPNTEAFF
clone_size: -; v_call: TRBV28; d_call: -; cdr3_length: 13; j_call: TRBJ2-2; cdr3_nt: TGTGCCAGCAGTTTTCGCGGCACCGGGGAGCTGTTTTTT; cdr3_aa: CASSFRGTGELFF
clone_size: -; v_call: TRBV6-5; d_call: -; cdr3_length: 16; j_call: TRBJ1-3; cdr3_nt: TGTGCCAGCAGTTTCTTGGACAAAAACTCTGGAAACACCATATATTTT; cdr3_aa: CASSFLDKNSGNTIYF
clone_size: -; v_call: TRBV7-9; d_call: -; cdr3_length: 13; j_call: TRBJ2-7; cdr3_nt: TGTGCCAGCAGCTCCCGGGACACCTACGAGCAGTACTTC; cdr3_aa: CASSSRDTYEQYF
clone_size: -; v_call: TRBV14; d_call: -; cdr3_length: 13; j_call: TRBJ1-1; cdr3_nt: TGTGCCAGCAGCCAGTCGGGACAAGCTGAAGCTTTCTTT; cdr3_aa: CASSQSGQAEAFF
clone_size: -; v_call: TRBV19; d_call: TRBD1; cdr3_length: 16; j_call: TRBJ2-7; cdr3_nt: TGTGCCAGTAGTTCGAATACCGGGACAGGGGAGAACGAGCAGTACTTC; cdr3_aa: CASSSNTGTGENEQYF
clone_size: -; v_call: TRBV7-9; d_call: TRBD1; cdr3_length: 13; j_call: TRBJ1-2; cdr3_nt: TGTGCCAGCAGCTTGAGAGGGGGCTTTGGCTACACCTTC; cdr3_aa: CASSLRGGFGYTF
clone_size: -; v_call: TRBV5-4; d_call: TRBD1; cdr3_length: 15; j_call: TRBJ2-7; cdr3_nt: TGTGCCAGCAGCTCAACCGGGACAGGGGGTTACGAGCAGTACTTC; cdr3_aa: CASSSTGTGGYEQYF
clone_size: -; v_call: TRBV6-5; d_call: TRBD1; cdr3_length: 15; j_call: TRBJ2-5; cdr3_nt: TGTGCCAGCAGTTCACGTTGGGACAGGCAAGAGACCCAGTACTTC; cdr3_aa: CASSSRWDRQETQYF
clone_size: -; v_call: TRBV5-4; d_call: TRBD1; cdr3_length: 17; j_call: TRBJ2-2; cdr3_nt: TGTGCCAGCAGCGGGGCCATGGGGACAGCCAACACCGGGGAGCTGTTTTTT; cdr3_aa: CASSGAMGTANTGELFF
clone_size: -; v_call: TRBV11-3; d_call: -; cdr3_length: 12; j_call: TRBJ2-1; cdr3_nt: TGTGCCAGCAGCTCCCGTTACAATGAGCAGTTCTTC; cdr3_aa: CASSSRYNEQFF
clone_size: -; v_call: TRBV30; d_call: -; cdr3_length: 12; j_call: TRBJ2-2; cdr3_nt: TGTGCCTGGACCAGGGGTCCCGGGGAGCTGTTTTTT; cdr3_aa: CAWTRGPGELFF
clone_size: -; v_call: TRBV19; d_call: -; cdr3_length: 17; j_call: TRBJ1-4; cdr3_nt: TGTGCCAGTAGCCCAGAGTGGGTTTCGACTCTGGATGAAAAACTGTTTTTT; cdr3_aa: CASSPEWVSTLDEKLFF
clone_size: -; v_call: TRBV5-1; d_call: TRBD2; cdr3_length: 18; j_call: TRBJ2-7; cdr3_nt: TGCGCCAGCAGCTTGCCCGGGACTAGCGGGGGGGAGTACTACGAGCAGTACTTC; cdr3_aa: CASSLPGTSGGEYYEQYF
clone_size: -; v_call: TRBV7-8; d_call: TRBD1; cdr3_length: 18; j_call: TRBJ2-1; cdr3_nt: TGTGCCAGCAGCTTAGTATGGGGTAGACAGGGGACGGTAAATGAGCAGTTCTTC; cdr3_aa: CASSLVWGRQGTVNEQFF
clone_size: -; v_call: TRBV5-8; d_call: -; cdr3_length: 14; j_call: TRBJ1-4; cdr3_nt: TGTGCCAGCAGCCGGACACCTAGACGCGAAAAACTGTTTTTT; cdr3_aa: CASSRTPRREKLFF